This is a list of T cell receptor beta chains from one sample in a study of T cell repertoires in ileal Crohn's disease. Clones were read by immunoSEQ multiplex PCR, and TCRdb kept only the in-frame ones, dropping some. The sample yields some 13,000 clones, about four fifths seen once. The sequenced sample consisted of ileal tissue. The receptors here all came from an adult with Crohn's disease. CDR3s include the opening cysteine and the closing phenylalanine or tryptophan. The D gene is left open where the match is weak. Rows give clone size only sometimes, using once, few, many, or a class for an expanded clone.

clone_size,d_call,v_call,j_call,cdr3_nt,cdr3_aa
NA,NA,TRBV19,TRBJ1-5,TGTGCCTCCGCGGGGGGTATCAATCAGCCCCAGCATTTT,CASAGGINQPQHF
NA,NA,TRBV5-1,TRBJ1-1,TGCGCCAGCAGCTTGGCCAACACGGGCACTGAAGCTTTCTTT,CASSLANTGTEAFF
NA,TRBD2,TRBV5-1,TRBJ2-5,TGCGCCAGCAGCTTGGGGGAATCGCGGGAGCAGTACTTC,CASSLGESREQYF
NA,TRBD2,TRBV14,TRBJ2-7,TGTGCCAGCAGCCAAGGCGGGAGTCGATACGAGCAGTACTTC,CASSQGGSRYEQYF
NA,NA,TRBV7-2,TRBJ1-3,TGTGCCAGCTCGGGCGGGCTTAGCTCTGGAAACACCATATATTTT,CASSGGLSSGNTIYF
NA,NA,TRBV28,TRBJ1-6,TGTGCCAGCAGTCATGACCCTGGGCAGGGTCTCTATAATTCACCCCTCCACTTT,CASSHDPGQGLYNSPLHF
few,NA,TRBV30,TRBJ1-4,TGTGCCTGGAGTGTACCGAGGGGGGGCGGCACTAATGAAAAACTGTTTTTT,CAWSVPRGGGTNEKLFF
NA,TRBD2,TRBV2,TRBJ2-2,TGTGCCAGCGGCAGGGGACTAGCGGGCGGGGAGCTGTTTTTT,CASGRGLAGGELFF
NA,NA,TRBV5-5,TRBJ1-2,TGTGCCAGCAGCTTGGCGGCGGGGGTGTCTAACTATGGCTACACCTTC,CASSLAAGVSNYGYTF
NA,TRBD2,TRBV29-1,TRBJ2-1,TGCAGCGTTCCTCGACTAGCGGGGGGGGACAATGAGCAGTTCTTC,CSVPRLAGGDNEQFF
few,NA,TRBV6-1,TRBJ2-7,TGTGCCAGCAGTGGGGCTTACTCCTACGAGCAGTACTTC,CASSGAYSYEQYF
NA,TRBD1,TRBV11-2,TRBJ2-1,TGTGCCAGCAGCTTACGTAGGACAGGGGGGTCCAATGAGCAGTTCTTC,CASSLRRTGGSNEQFF
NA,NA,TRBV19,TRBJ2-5,TGTGCCAGTAGTATTGCCTCCGGGGAGACCCAGTACTTC,CASSIASGETQYF
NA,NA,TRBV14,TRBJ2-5,TGTGCCAGCAGCCAAGACATAAGGGGTTGGGCGGAGACCCAGTACTTC,CASSQDIRGWAETQYF
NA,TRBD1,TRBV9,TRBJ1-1,TGTGCCAGCAGCGTAGGACAGGGGTTGGGGTACACTGAAGCTTTCTTT,CASSVGQGLGYTEAFF
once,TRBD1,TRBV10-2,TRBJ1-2,TGCGCCAGCAGTGCCGGGACAGGGGATGGCTACACCTTC,CASSAGTGDGYTF
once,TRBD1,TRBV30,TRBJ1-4,TGTGCCTGGAGCCGGAGGACAGGCGAAAAACTGTTTTTT,CAWSRRTGEKLFF
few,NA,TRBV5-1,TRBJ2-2,TGCGCCAGCAGCTTGGCTCAGTCGATAGGGGAGCTGTTTTTT,CASSLAQSIGELFF
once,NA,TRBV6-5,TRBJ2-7,TGTGCCAGCAGCCGACAGCAGGGCTACGAGCAGTACTTC,CASSRQQGYEQYF
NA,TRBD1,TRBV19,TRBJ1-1,TGTGCCAGTAGTATAACGACAGGGGCACCGAACACTGAAGCTTTCTTT,CASSITTGAPNTEAFF
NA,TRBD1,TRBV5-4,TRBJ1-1,TGTGCCAGCAGCTTGGAGGGACAGGGCTCTGAAGCTTTCTTT,CASSLEGQGSEAFF
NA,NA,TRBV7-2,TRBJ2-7,TGTGCCAGCAGTTTTGATAGCGGCCCAGGGGAGCAGTACTTC,CASSFDSGPGEQYF
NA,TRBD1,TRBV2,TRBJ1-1,TGTGCCAGCAGATGGACAGGGGACACTGAAGCTTTCTTT,CASRWTGDTEAFF
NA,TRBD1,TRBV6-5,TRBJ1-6,TGTGCCAGCAGTTACGCCACCAGGGGGCAAAATTCACCCCTCCACTTT,CASSYATRGQNSPLHF
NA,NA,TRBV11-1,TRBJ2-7,TGTGCCAGCAGCCCATTCCGGGGGACCTACGAGCAGTACTTC,CASSPFRGTYEQYF
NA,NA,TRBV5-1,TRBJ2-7,TGCGCCAGCAGCTTACAGGACCGAAACATAGAGGAGCAGTACTTC,CASSLQDRNIEEQYF
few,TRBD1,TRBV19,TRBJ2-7,TGTGCCAGTCGAAACCAACATAGGGGGACAGGGATCTCCTACGAGCAGTACTTC,CASRNQHRGTGISYEQYF
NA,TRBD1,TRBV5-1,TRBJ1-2,TGCGCCAGCAGCACTACAGGGGGGAACGACTATGGCTACACCTTC,CASSTTGGNDYGYTF
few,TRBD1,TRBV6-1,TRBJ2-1,TGTGCCAGCAGAAGGACAGGGGGTATCAATGAGCAGTTCTTC,CASRRTGGINEQFF
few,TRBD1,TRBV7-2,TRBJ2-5,TGTGCCAGCAGCACCAACCCTGTATGGACAGGGGAGGAGACCCAGTACTTC,CASSTNPVWTGEETQYF
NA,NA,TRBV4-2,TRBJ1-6,TGTGCCAGCAGCCAAGATTCGAGGACAGTTGGCTCACCCCTCCACTTT,CASSQDSRTVGSPLHF
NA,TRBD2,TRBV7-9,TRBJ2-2,TGTGCCAGCAAACTAGCGGGGACCGGGGAGCTGTTTTTT,CASKLAGTGELFF
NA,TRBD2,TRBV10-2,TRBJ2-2,TGCGCCAGCAGGACTAGCGGGGCCACCGGGGAGCTGTTTTTT,CASRTSGATGELFF
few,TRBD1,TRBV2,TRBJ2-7,TGTGCCAGCAATAAGGGACAGGGGGACGAGCAGTACTTC,CASNKGQGDEQYF
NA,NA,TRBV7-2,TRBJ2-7,TGTGCCAGCAGCTTAAGGGGGGGGACTCAAACCTACGAGCAGTACTTC,CASSLRGGTQTYEQYF
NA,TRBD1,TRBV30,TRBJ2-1,TGTGCCTGGATTAAGGGGGCCACGCAGTTCTTC,CAWIKGATQFF
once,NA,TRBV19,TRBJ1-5,TGTGCCAGTACCCAAGGAGGGACGAATCAGCCCCAGCATTTT,CASTQGGTNQPQHF
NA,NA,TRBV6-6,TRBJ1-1,TGTGCCATGAAGGGGGATTTGAACACTGAAGCTTTCTTT,CAMKGDLNTEAFF
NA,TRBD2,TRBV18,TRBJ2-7,TGTGCCAGCTCACAGGGGACTAGTTACGAGCAGTACTTC,CASSQGTSYEQYF
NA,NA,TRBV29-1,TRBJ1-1,TGCAGCGTTGGAAGGGGGGGGGACACTGAAGCTTTCTTT,CSVGRGGDTEAFF
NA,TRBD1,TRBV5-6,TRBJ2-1,TGTGCCAGCAGCTTCTTGTCTGGGACAGGGGGTAAGAATGAGCAGTTCTTC,CASSFLSGTGGKNEQFF
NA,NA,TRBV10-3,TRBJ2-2,TGTGCCATCAGTGACCCCGGTGAGATCACCGGGGAGCTGTTTTTT,CAISDPGEITGELFF
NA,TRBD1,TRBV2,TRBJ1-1,TGTGCCAGCAGTGTGTCAGGGGGAAACACTGAAGCTTTCTTT,CASSVSGGNTEAFF
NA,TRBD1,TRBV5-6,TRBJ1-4,TGTGCCAGCAGCTTACAGGGGACAGGGTTTGAAAAACTGTTTTTT,CASSLQGTGFEKLFF
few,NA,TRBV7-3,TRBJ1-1,TGTGCCAGCAGCTTAGACCCAAGTTCCGGGGAAGCTTTCTTT,CASSLDPSSGEAFF